The next 5 T cell receptor beta chains were all read from a single sample in a study of response to subunit inactivated influenza vaccine (dated by TCRdb to between 2017 and 2018). Sample time point, as interpreted from the label and publication: 45 to 55 days after influenza vaccine administration. Preparation of the library involved RT-PCR. Data came from an Illumina HiSeq 2500. The raw public data were reprocessed by TCRdb itself: fastp quality trimming at Q25, MiXCR clonotype calling, in-frame beta chains only. For every CDR3 protein sequence, its rows merge into one entry that carries the most common genes and DNA. This sample holds over 400,000 distinct CDR3 sequences; 10% to 15% were observed only once. The top ten hold over 10% of the sample. The material was PBMCs from blood, obtained about 6 weeks after vaccination. These receptor sequences come from a man aged 50 to 59 who received an inactivated influenza vaccine. Donor details come from another sample of the same person, matched by shared clones.

This clonotype was observed a handful of times. This chain connects TRBV5-1 to TRBJ2-7; 8 bases are shared with TRBD1. With V trimmed by 4 bases and J by 5 bases, 8 bases remained unmatched. CDR1 SGHRS and CDR2 YFSETQ come from the germline V gene. CDR3 length: 14 amino acids. Here the CDR3 DNA reads TGCGCCAGCAGCGCCGACAGGGGATTCGACGAGCAGTACTTC. Its protein product is CASSADRGFDEQYF.

This clonotype was detected a few times. The CDR3 loop reads CASSVGLAGGRAQYF. DNA for the CDR3: TGTGCCAGCAGCGTGGGACTAGCGGGGGGTAGGGCCCAGTACTTC. This sequence joins TRBV12-3 or TRBV12-4 and TRBJ2-5; 15 positions match TRBD2. J lost 9 bases, V lost 6 bases, and 8 bases had no gene match. The CDR3 has 15 residues.

This clonotype came up many times. V gene TRBV7-6 combines with J gene TRBJ2-7, with 13 nucleotides matching TRBD2. Germline values: CDR1 SGHVS, CDR2 FNYEAQ. This CDR3 is built from 15 residues. J gave up 2 bases and V 5 bases, and 3 bases lay outside the gene matches. The CDR3 sequence is CASSPTSGRAYEQYF. DNA of the CDR3: TGTGCCAGCAGCCCAACTAGCGGGAGGGCCTACGAGCAGTACTTC.

This clonotype was recorded a few times. The chain recombines TRBV28 with TRBJ2-1; no clear D. Trimming cost V 4 bases and J 1 base, with 17 bases left between them. The CDR3 totals 17 residues. Germline CDR1 MDHEN, CDR2 SYDVKM. The CDR3 sequence is CASSSPRAMRSYNEQFF. The DNA for the CDR3 is TGTGCCAGCAGTTCTCCCCGGGCCATGAGGTCCTACAATGAGCAGTTCTTC. Using reference TRBV28 and TRBJ2-1 for the parts outside the CDR3, the full variable domain is DVKVTQSSRYLVKRTGEKVFLECVQDMDHENMFWYRQDPGLGLRLIYFSYDVKMKEKGDIPEGYSVSREKKERFSLILESASTNQTSMYLCASSSPRAMRSYNEQFFGPGTRLTVL.

This chain links TRBV7-2 with TRBJ2-1; D might be TRBD2 (6 bases). The CDR3 consists of 16 residues. Trimming took 1 base from V and 4 from J, leaving 14 bases between them. Germline V gene data show CDR1 as SGHTA and CDR2 as FQGNSA. For the CDR3, the DNA is TGTGCCAGCAGCTTAGGGTCGGGCGGGGTGTACAATGAGCAGTTCTTC. It yields the protein CASSLGSGGVYNEQFF.